This TCR beta chain was found in a study of blood T cell repertoires in COVID-19. Study-level information: Specimens from acute and convalescent COVID-19 originated in the United States, Italy and Spain.

Measured with immunoSEQ multiplex PCR; TCRdb has only the in-frame clones, and not every one. The data contain roughly 290,000 clones, roughly 84% of them singletons. The V and J ends lost 2 bases and 0 bases respectively, with 5 bases between them. This CDR3 region has 13 residues. CDR1 and CDR2 from the germline V gene are SGHTA and FQGTGA. Sequenced input: peripheral blood. The sequence was collected from a person aged 70 to 85 with COVID-19, enrolled during active disease. This chain joins TRBV7-3 and TRBJ2-7; D perhaps matches TRBD2 (5 bases). For the CDR3, the DNA is TGTGCCAGCAGCTTAGACTACTCCTACGAGCAGTACTTC. It yields the protein CASSLDYSYEQYF.